The text below deals with one TCR beta chain. The entry originates in a study of shared clonotypes between healthy human individuals. CD45RO-negative, CCR7-positively selected cells formed the naive CD8 fraction, excluding terminally differentiated effector memory CD45RA+ cells. Healthy and HIV-negative, the adult donors had no recent acute infections or vaccinations. This CDR3 comprises 14 residues. The germline V gene encodes CDR1 SGDLS and CDR2 YYNGEE. Trimming shortened V by 4 bases and J by 0 bases, and 10 bases separated the two germline ends. Per the original methods: There were no quality scores in the junction-only immunoSEQ sequences, so filtering differed. Repertoires were generated with immunoSEQ multiplex PCR, while TCRdb's copy carries only in-frame clones and drops some. The V and J calls and clone size are taken from that table; D and trimming were inferred from the DNA. This sample has millions of clones; about 95% occur once, and the top ten carry 0.9% to 1.3%.

This receptor was taken from a man between 18 and 35 years old in good health. V is TRBV9 and J is TRBJ1-2; D gene ambiguous. Sample: naive CD8+ T cells sorted from blood. Here the CDR3 DNA reads TGTGCCAGCAGCCTTGCCGTCACTAACTATGGCTACACCTTC. Translated, it gives CASSLAVTNYGYTF.